This T cell receptor beta chain was recorded in a study of early T cells in non-severe SARS-CoV-2 infection. About the study: Sequencing of unsorted whole blood was done on bulk RNA, leaving chains unpaired. Study-level points and caveats: VDJdb matches were skewed toward anti-spike CD8 T cell responses.

This CDR3 spans 14 amino acids. Germline V gene lookup returns CDR1 ENHRY and CDR2 SYGVKD. The trim removed 4 bases at V and 4 bases at J, leaving 3 bases unmatched. This clonotype was observed at least ten times. Its antigen is not identified. In the library, individual cDNA molecules carried attached unique molecular identifiers. MiXCR was run by TCRdb on the 5' RACE reads, yielding one entry per CDR3 protein. The table includes tens of thousands of distinct CDR3 sequences, under 15% detected once. This sequence was found in an adult who was a healthcare worker with PCR-confirmed SARS-CoV-2 infection or an uninfected control (not recorded which). Sequencing was carried out using whole blood. The rearrangement uses TRBV10-3 and TRBJ2-2, with 7 bases identical to TRBD2. The DNA of the CDR3 is TGTGCCATCAGTGGACTAGCTGGCACCGGGGAGCTGTTTTTT. Translated: CAISGLAGTGELFF.